A selection of T cell receptor beta chains follows, all from one sample in a study of T cells in Graves' hyperthyroidism and ophthalmopathy. TCRdb re-analysed the multiplex PCR reads in MiXCR, keeping a single row per CDR3 protein. The profile shows some 500,000 distinct CDR3 sequences, around 22% of them singletons. The specimen sequenced was blood. The receptors shown here come from a woman aged 30 to 39 with Graves' ophthalmopathy. Both conserved end residues are part of each CDR3. The D gene is left open where the match is weak. Not all rows give a size; the values are once, few, many and, for expanded clones, a class.

many	.	TRBV5-1	TRBJ2-7	CASSLDREGYEQYF	TGCGCCAGCAGCTTGGACAGGGAAGGCTACGAGCAGTACTTC
many	.	TRBV28	TRBJ2-7	CASKTYSYEQYF	TGTGCCAGCAAGACCTACTCCTACGAGCAGTACTTC
many	.	TRBV6-5	TRBJ1-1	CASKYSAEAFF	TGTGCCAGCAAGTACTCGGCTGAAGCTTTCTTT
few	TRBD1	TRBV6-5	TRBJ2-7	CASSYGWTGNEQYF	TGTGCCAGCAGTTACGGCTGGACAGGGAACGAGCAGTACTTC
.	.	TRBV12-3/TRBV12-4	TRBJ1-3	CASSFGGSYGNTIYF	TGTGCCAGCAGTTTTGGGGGGAGCTATGGAAACACTATATATTTT
few	.	TRBV19	TRBJ1-1	CASSIDSMNTEAFF	TGTGCCAGTAGTATAGACAGCATGAACACTGAAGCTTTCTTT
many	.	TRBV6-2/TRBV6-3	TRBJ1-1	CASCQIDTEAFF	TGTGCCAGCTGTCAGATCGACACTGAAGCTTTCTTT
.	TRBD2	TRBV11-2	TRBJ2-7	CASSKGASGDAYEQYF	TGTGCCAGCAGCAAGGGGGCTAGCGGGGATGCCTACGAGCAGTACTTC
many	TRBD2	TRBV4-3	TRBJ2-5	CASSQETGGPGVTQYF	TGCGCCAGCAGCCAAGAAACGGGGGGGCCGGGAGTGACCCAGTACTTC
.	.	TRBV6-2/TRBV6-3	TRBJ1-5	CASSWGGSGNQPQHF	TGTGCCAGCAGTTGGGGGGGATCCGGCAATCAGCCCCAGCATTTT
many	.	TRBV24-1	TRBJ2-7	CATSDGYEQYF	TGTGCCACCAGTGATGGCTACGAGCAGTACTTC
many	TRBD1	TRBV19	TRBJ1-1	CASSPVTGGMNTEAFF	TGTGCCAGTAGTCCCGTCACAGGGGGTATGAACACTGAAGCTTTCTTT
many	.	TRBV10-3	TRBJ1-1	CAISERGPNTEAFF	TGTGCCATCAGTGAAAGGGGCCCGAACACTGAAGCTTTCTTT
many	TRBD1	TRBV18	TRBJ2-7	CASSNDRQGSEQYF	TGTGCCAGCTCAAACGATAGACAGGGCTCGGAGCAGTACTTC
many	.	TRBV28	TRBJ2-7	CASSLTDRLYEQYF	TGTGCCAGCAGTTTAACAGACAGGCTGTACGAGCAGTACTTC
few	.	TRBV7-2	TRBJ1-3	CASSLVGDGNTIYF	TGTGCCAGCAGCTTGGTTGGGGATGGAAACACCATATATTTT
many	.	TRBV12-3/TRBV12-4	TRBJ2-2	CASRGFGVRTGELFF	TGTGCCAGCAGAGGGTTCGGGGTTCGCACCGGGGAGCTGTTTTTT
many	.	TRBV12-3/TRBV12-4	TRBJ1-5	CASTYPNQPQHF	TGTGCCAGCACTTACCCGAATCAGCCCCAGCATTTT
.	.	TRBV27	TRBJ1-5	CASRADRDNQPQHF	TGCGCCAGCAGGGCCGACAGAGACAATCAGCCCCAGCATTTT
few	.	TRBV7-7	TRBJ2-7	CASSLGTDPSYEQYF	TGTGCCAGCAGCTTGGGAACAGACCCCTCCTACGAGCAGTACTTC
many	.	TRBV9	TRBJ1-5	CASSKTASNQPQHF	TGTGCCAGCAGCAAGACGGCTAGCAATCAGCCCCAGCATTTT
.	.	TRBV11-2	TRBJ1-2	CASSLVNSGYTF	TGTGCCAGCAGCTTAGTTAACAGCGGCTACACCTTC
.	.	TRBV11-2	TRBJ1-4	CASSLGTRRRNEKLFF	TGTGCCAGCAGCTTGGGGACTAGACGGCGGAATGAAAAACTGTTTTTT
many	.	TRBV7-9	TRBJ2-7	CASSRPGAPYEQYF	TGTGCCAGCAGCCGCCCAGGGGCACCCTACGAGCAGTACTTC
many	TRBD2	TRBV19	TRBJ2-4	CASTQGLAGPKNIQYF	TGTGCCAGTACCCAGGGACTAGCGGGGCCGAAAAACATTCAGTACTTC
many	TRBD1	TRBV19	TRBJ1-6	CASSLGQAHSPLHF	TGTGCCAGTAGCCTCGGACAGGCACACTCACCCCTCCACTTT
.	.	TRBV12-3/TRBV12-4	TRBJ1-1	CASTHDKNTEAFF	TGTGCCAGCACTCACGACAAGAACACTGAAGCTTTCTTT
many	.	TRBV3-1	TRBJ1-2	CASSQTGTEPYGYTF	TGTGCCAGCAGCCAGACCGGGACGGAACCTTATGGCTACACCTTC
many	.	TRBV12-3/TRBV12-4	TRBJ1-5	CASTKRQVISQPQHF	TGTGCCAGCACTAAAAGACAGGTGATTAGTCAGCCCCAGCATTTT
.	.	TRBV6-2/TRBV6-3	TRBJ1-3	CASSYSAGVPSGNTIYF	TGTGCCAGCAGTTACTCCGCAGGGGTTCCCTCTGGAAACACCATATATTTT
many	.	TRBV10-3	TRBJ1-1	CATSGRSNTEAFF	TGTGCCACAAGCGGACGGTCAAACACTGAAGCTTTCTTT
.	.	TRBV12-3/TRBV12-4	TRBJ1-2	CASSIGFPTPGDTF	TGTGCCAGCAGTATCGGGTTCCCCACGCCCGGGGACACCTTC
few	TRBD2	TRBV5-1	TRBJ2-2	CASSLRTSSNTGELFF	TGCGCCAGCAGCTTGCGGACTAGTTCGAACACCGGGGAGCTGTTTTTT
many	.	TRBV30	TRBJ2-7	CAWFNRDTNYEQYF	TGTGCCTGGTTTAACCGGGACACCAACTACGAGCAGTACTTC
many	TRBD1	TRBV6-1	TRBJ1-2	CASTLGTGEGYTF	TGTGCCAGCACCTTGGGGACAGGGGAAGGCTACACCTTC
many	.	TRBV6-1	TRBJ2-7	CASTKEDKNSYEQYF	TGTGCCAGCACTAAGGAGGACAAGAACTCCTACGAGCAGTACTTC
.	TRBD1	TRBV12-3/TRBV12-4	TRBJ1-2	CASSPGQGAPAYGYTF	TGTGCCAGCAGTCCGGGACAGGGGGCGCCAGCCTATGGCTACACCTTC
many	.	TRBV20-1	TRBJ2-5	CSAPRGGGGQETQYF	TGCAGTGCTCCCCGGGGAGGGGGGGGCCAAGAGACCCAGTACTTC
.	TRBD1	TRBV6-1	TRBJ2-7	CASSGRTGGYEQYF	TGTGCCAGCAGCGGGCGGACAGGGGGCTACGAGCAGTACTTC
many	.	TRBV12-3/TRBV12-4	TRBJ1-2	CASSFGYGRVEGYTF	TGTGCCAGCAGTTTTGGTTATGGCAGGGTGGAGGGCTACACCTTC
.	.	TRBV6-8	TRBJ2-7	CASTNLSGFEQYF	TGTGCCAGCACTAATTTATCAGGGTTCGAGCAGTACTTC
many	.	TRBV5-1	TRBJ2-7	CASSGEVTQPAEQYF	TGCGCCAGCAGCGGAGAGGTCACACAGCCTGCCGAGCAGTACTTC
many	.	TRBV2	TRBJ2-7	CASIPLDVEQYF	TGTGCCAGCATTCCTCTGGACGTCGAGCAGTACTTC
many	.	TRBV6-2/TRBV6-3	TRBJ2-7	CASIGTADYEQYF	TGTGCCAGCATCGGAACAGCGGACTACGAGCAGTACTTC